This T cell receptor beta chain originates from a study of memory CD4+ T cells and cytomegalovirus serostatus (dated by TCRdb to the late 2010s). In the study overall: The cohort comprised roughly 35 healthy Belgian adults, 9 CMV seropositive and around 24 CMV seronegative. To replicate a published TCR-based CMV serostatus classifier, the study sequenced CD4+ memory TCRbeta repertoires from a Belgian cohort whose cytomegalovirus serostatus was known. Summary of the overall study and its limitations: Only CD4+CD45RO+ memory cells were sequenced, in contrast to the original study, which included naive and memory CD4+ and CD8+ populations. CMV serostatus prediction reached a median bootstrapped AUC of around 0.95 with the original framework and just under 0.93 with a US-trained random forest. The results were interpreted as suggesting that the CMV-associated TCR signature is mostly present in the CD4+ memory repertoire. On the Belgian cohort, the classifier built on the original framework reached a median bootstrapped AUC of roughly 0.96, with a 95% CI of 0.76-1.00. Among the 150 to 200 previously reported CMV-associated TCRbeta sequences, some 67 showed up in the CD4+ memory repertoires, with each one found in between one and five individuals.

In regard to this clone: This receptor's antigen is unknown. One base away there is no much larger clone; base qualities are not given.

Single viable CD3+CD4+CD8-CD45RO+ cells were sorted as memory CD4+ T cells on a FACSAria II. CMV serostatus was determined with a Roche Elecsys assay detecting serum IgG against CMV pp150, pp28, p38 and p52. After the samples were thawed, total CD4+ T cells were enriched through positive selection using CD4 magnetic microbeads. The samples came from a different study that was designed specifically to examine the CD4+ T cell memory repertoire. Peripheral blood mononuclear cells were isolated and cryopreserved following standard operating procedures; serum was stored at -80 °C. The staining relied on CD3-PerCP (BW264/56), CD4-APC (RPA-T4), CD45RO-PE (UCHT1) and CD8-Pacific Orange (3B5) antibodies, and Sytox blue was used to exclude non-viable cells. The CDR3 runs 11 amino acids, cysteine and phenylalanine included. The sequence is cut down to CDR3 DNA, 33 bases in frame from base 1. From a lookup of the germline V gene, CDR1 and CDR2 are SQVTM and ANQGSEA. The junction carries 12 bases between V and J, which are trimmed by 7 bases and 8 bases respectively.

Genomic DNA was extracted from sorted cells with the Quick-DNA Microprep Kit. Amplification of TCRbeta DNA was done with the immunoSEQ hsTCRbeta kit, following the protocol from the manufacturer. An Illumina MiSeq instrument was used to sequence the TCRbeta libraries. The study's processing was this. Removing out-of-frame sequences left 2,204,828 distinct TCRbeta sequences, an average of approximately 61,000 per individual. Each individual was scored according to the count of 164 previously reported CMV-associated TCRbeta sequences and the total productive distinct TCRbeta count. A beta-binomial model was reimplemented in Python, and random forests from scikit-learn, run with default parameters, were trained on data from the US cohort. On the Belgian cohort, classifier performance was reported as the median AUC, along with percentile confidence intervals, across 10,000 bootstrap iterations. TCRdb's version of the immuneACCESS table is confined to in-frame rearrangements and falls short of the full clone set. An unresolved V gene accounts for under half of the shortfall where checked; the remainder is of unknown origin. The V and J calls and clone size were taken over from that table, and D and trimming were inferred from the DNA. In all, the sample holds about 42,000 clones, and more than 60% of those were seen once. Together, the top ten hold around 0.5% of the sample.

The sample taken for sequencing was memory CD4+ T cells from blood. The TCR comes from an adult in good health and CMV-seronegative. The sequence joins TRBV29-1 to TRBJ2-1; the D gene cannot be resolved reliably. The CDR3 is CSAKSGHEQFF. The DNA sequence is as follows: TGCAGCGCCAAATCCGGCCATGAGCAGTTCTTC.